The clone carrying this T cell receptor (beta chain) was counted between two and nine times. Its antigen remains unknown. The entry originates in a study of post-analysis software for immune sequencing data. The J segment lost 4 bases and the V segment lost 9 bases, leaving 9 bases of the junction unmatched. CDR1 WNHNN and CDR2 SYGVQD come from the germline V gene (reference sequence). The CDR3 extends over 15 amino acids. Findings and limits, study-wide: In patients, TRBV5-6, TRBV5-1 and TRBV20-1 belonged to five TRBV segments found more frequently than in controls. Normalized Chao1 diversity was significantly reduced in patients versus controls. Samples from one preparation batch, clustered by F measure, grouped strongly together.

Built from TCR beta cDNA, the libraries had unique molecular identifiers in them. The source material, 1 to 10 million T cells, gave rise to 500,000 or so cDNA molecules. TCRdb reanalysed the PCR reads using MiXCR and keeps one entry per CDR3 protein. The repertoire has about 820,000 distinct CDR3 sequences, about 57% of them found once; the top ten carry approximately 4.2%. This receptor was taken from a girl aged 5-17 years with multiple sclerosis. This sequence joins TRBV10-1 and TRBJ2-1; TRBD2 aligns across 10 bases. Sequencing input: blood. The CDR3 nucleotides read TGCGCCAGGATAACGGGACTAGCGCTGTACAATGAGCAGTTCTTC. Amino acids: CARITGLALYNEQFF.